The present entry profiles one T cell receptor beta chain with its context. The target antigen is unknown. There are 15 residues in the CDR3. V was trimmed by 1 base and J by 0 bases, leaving 7 bases between them. Germline-derived CDR1 and CDR2 are SGHAT and FQNNGV. The sample belongs to a study of OX40 agonist ivuxolimab in advanced cancers. Overall study context: People who had prior anti-PD-1, anti-PD-L1 or anti-CTLA-4 therapy could take part, and approximately 43% had some. The study reported partial responses in three patients: one hepatocellular carcinoma, two cutaneous melanoma.

Broader study findings: Antigen specificity remained undetermined for the expanded peripheral T cells. At 0.1 to 3.0 mg/kg, clonal expansion of CD4+ and CD8+ blood T cells had occurred by week 6.

Libraries were prepared by immunoSEQ multiplex PCR; TCRdb keeps only in-frame clonotypes and omits some of them. This sample has approximately 90,000 clones, with 87% found just once. The genes are TRBV11-2 and TRBJ1-3, with D hard to call. The starting material was CD4+ or CD8+ T cells sorted from blood, obtained in a trial of the OX40 agonist ivuxolimab. This TCR was recovered from an adult with an advanced solid tumor such as melanoma, head and neck, liver or kidney cancer. CDR3 sequence (DNA): TGTGCCAGCAGCTTAGTCGGGCCCTCTGGAAACACCATATATTTT. It yields the protein CASSLVGPSGNTIYF.